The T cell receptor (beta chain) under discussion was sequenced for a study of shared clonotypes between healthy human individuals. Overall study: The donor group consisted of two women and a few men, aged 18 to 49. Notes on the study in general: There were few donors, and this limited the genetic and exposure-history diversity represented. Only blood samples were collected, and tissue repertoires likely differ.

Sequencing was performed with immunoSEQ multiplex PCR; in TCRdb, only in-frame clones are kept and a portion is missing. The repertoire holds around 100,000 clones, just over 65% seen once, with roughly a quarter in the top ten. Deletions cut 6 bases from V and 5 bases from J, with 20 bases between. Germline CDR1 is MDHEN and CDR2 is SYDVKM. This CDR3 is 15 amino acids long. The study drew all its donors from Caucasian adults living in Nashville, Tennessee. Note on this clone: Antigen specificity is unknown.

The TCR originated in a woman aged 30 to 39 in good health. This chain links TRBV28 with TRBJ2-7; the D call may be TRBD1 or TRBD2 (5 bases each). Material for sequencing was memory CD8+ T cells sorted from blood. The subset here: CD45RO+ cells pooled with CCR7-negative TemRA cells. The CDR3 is CASSEWTRDPHEQYF. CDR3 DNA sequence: TGTGCCAGCAGCGAGTGGACCCGGGACCCCCACGAGCAGTACTTC. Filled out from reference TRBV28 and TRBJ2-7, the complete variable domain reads DVKVTQSSRYLVKRTGEKVFLECVQDMDHENMFWYRQDPGLGLRLIYFSYDVKMKEKGDIPEGYSVSREKKERFSLILESASTNQTSMYLCASSEWTRDPHEQYFGPGTRLTVT.